This T cell receptor (beta chain) was obtained from a study of regulatory T cells in long-lasting Graves disease. Both iRepertoire HTBI primers and Arm-PCR of CDR3 regions were used to build the TCR beta libraries. TCRdb analysed the multiplex PCR reads with MiXCR anew, one entry per CDR3 protein. The table includes a few hundred thousand distinct CDR3 sequences, over 12% detected once. This clonotype was picked up many times. V gave up 5 bases and J gave up 5 bases, with 9 bases separating them. Germline CDR1 and CDR2: MNHNS and SASEGT. The CDR3 loop spans 12 amino acids. Time point reported: newly diagnosed GD, antithyroid drugs for less than 3 months. Scientists built the TCR library using RNA that was extracted from PBMCs. These data were also reused for a study on T cells in Graves' hyperthyroidism and ophthalmopathy.

The chain joins TRBV6-1 to TRBJ2-5; either TRBD1 or TRBD2 may supply D (5 bases each). The specimen was peripheral blood mononuclear cells (PBMCs), collected at new diagnosis, from a patient treated with antithyroid drugs. This clonotype originated in a woman in her thirties or forties with Graves disease. The CDR3, as DNA: TGTGCCAGCAGTCCAGAGGGGGAGACCCAGTACTTC. Translation: CASSPEGETQYF.